The next 28 T cell receptor beta chains were all read from a single sample in a study of identical twins. Each CDR3 protein is one row after TCRdb ran MiXCR on the 5' RACE reads. Of some 240,000 distinct CDR3 sequences in the sample, under 12% were seen once. The specimen sequenced was memory T cells sorted from blood. The source of these receptors is a man in his forties or fifties in good health.

This clonotype was seen ten or more times. V gene TRBV7-6 combines with J gene TRBJ1-2; TRBD1 aligns across 7 bases. With 3 bases clipped from V and 4 bases from J, the junction kept 2 bases outside the gene matches. Germline CDR1 and CDR2: SGHVS and FNYEAQ. This CDR3 has 13 residues. CDR3 in amino acids: CASSFSGGYGYTF. The CDR3 DNA is TGTGCCAGCAGCTTTTCAGGGGGCTATGGCTACACCTTC.

The CDR3 protein is CATSKIGQGSSYEQYF. In DNA form, the CDR3 reads TGTGCCACCAGCAAAATAGGACAGGGATCCTCCTACGAGCAGTACTTC. The chain has TRBV15 and TRBJ2-7, with TRBD1 identical over 8 bases. The CDR3 length is 16 residues. V was clipped by 4 bases and J by 0 bases; unmatched bases: 8. Germline values: CDR1 LNHNV, CDR2 YYDKDF (reference sequence). The whole variable domain, remainder taken from reference TRBV15 and TRBJ2-7, is DAMVIQNPRYQVTQFGKPVTLSCSQTLNHNVMYWYQQKSSQAPKLLFHYYDKDFNNEADTPDNFQSRRPNTSFCFLDIRSPGLGDTAMYLCATSKIGQGSSYEQYFGPGTRLTVT.

This clonotype was recorded at least ten times. J is TRBJ1-2 and V is TRBV12-3 or TRBV12-4; 7 bases line up with TRBD1. Germline trimming cut 4 bases from V and 7 bases from J; bases unmatched to any gene: 6. The CDR3 contains 13 residues. The CDR3 nucleotides read TGTGCCAGCAGTTCGCGGACAGGATCTGGCTACACCTTC. This sequence encodes CASSSRTGSGYTF.

This clonotype was observed many times. The gene calls are TRBV12-3 or TRBV12-4 and TRBJ2-3, with D hard to call. Between the trimmed V and J ends, which lost 6 bases and 1 base, there was a span of 8 bases. This CDR3 is 13 amino acids long. In nucleotides, the CDR3 is TGTGCCAGCAGAAACCGGGGCACAGATACGCAGTATTTT. This translates into CASRNRGTDTQYF.

In its sample, this clonotype was seen many times. V usage is TRBV5-1 and J usage is TRBJ1-1; 10 bases fit TRBD1. CDR1 and CDR2 from the germline V gene are SGHRS and YFSETQ. The V segment lost 0 bases and the J segment 3 bases; nucleotides outside the gene matches: 2. CDR3 size: 15 residues. The CDR3 reads CASSLGQGAHTEAFF. The CDR3 DNA reads as TGCGCCAGCAGCTTGGGACAGGGGGCCCACACTGAAGCTTTCTTT.

The chain has TRBV7-8 and TRBJ1-1; 10 nucleotides agree with TRBD1. The J segment lost 5 bases and the V segment lost 1 base, leaving 4 bases of the junction unmatched. The CDR3 totals 15 residues. Looked up from germline, CDR1 is SGHVS and CDR2 is FQNEAQ. The CDR3 is CASSLGGQGTTEAFF. The DNA for the CDR3 is TGTGCCAGCAGCTTAGGGGGACAGGGGACTACTGAAGCTTTCTTT.

The V gene is TRBV5-5, the J gene TRBJ2-7, with D unclear. The V end was cut by 0 bases, the J end by 4 bases, with 8 bases between. CDR1 SGHKS and CDR2 YYEKEE come from the germline V gene (reference sequence). The CDR3 consists of 13 residues. CDR3 DNA: TGTGCCAGCAGCTTGGCCCCAGGATACGAGCAGTACTTC. Translating it yields CASSLAPGYEQYF.

This clonotype has at least ten counts. The rearrangement uses TRBV2 and TRBJ1-5; 10 nucleotides line up with TRBD1. CDR1 and CDR2 from the germline V gene are SNHLY and FYNNEI. V was clipped by 7 bases and J by 9 bases; unmatched bases: 6. The CDR3 contains 13 residues. The CDR3 is CASNRDRGLPQHF. CDR3 sequence (DNA): TGTGCCAGCAATCGGGACAGGGGTCTGCCCCAGCATTTT.

This clonotype was detected a few times. The chain links TRBV7-2 to TRBJ1-1, with D maybe TRBD1 (5 bases). The CDR3 is 14 residues long. CDR1 and CDR2 (germline): SGHTA, FQGNSA. V gave up 1 base and J gave up 5 bases, with 11 bases separating them. DNA for the CDR3: TGTGCCAGCAGCTTAGTTGGGGGACGGACTGAAGCTTTCTTT. As protein: CASSLVGGRTEAFF. The full variable domain, its missing parts supplied by reference TRBV7-2 and TRBJ1-1, is GAGVSQSPSNKVTEKGKDVELRCDPISGHTALYWYRQSLGQGLEFLIYFQGNSAPDKSGLPSDRFSAERTGGSVSTLTIQRTQQEDSAVYLCASSLVGGRTEAFFGQGTRLTVV.

This clonotype was seen ten or more times. The CDR3 loop is CASSRTSGEQFF. The CDR3 nucleotides read TGTGCCAGCAGCCGGACTAGCGGGGAGCAGTTCTTC. The chain is built from TRBV7-2 and TRBJ2-1, with 11 bases identical to TRBD2. The CDR3 has 12 amino acids. Germline CDR1 and CDR2: SGHTA and FQGNSA. The ends lost 5 bases at V and 10 bases at J; junction bases unmatched: 1.

This clonotype was detected only a few times. This chain joins TRBV19 and TRBJ2-2; TRBD2 agrees at 11 bases. Germline values: CDR1 LNHDA, CDR2 SQIVND (reference sequence). The CDR3 contains 15 residues. V was pared by 6 bases and J by 6 bases, with 6 bases of the junction left unmatched. This CDR3 is CASSNRLAGSGELFF. CDR3 nucleotides: TGTGCCAGTAGCAATCGACTAGCGGGATCCGGGGAGCTGTTTTTT. The full variable domain, with the rest looked up from reference TRBV19 and TRBJ2-2, is DGGITQSPKYLFRKEGQNVTLSCEQNLNHDAMYWYRQDPGQGLRLIYYSQIVNDFQKGDIAEGYSVSREKKESFPLTVTSAQKNPTAFYLCASSNRLAGSGELFFGEGSRLTVL.

This chain joins TRBV7-6 and TRBJ2-7; 10 nucleotides line up with TRBD1. V dropped 0 bases and J dropped 3; count of bases not matched to a gene: 2. From germline, CDR1 is SGHVS and CDR2 FNYEAQ. The CDR3 sequence is 15 residues long. This CDR3 reads CASSLATGGDYEQYF. CDR3 DNA sequence: TGTGCCAGCAGCTTAGCGACAGGGGGCGACTACGAGCAGTACTTC.

This clonotype has a handful of counts. The chain links TRBV10-3 to TRBJ1-5; D gene ambiguous. The germline V and J ends were trimmed by 6 bases and 9 bases, with 18 bases remaining between them. CDR3 length equals 14 residues. Germline-derived CDR1 and CDR2 are ENHRY and SYGVKD. As DNA, the CDR3 is TGTGCCATCAGCGAAATGGGGAGAGAGGGGCCCCAGCATTTT. Translated: CAISEMGREGPQHF.

The sample holds many counts of this clonotype. The gene calls are TRBV29-1 and TRBJ2-2, with D hard to call. In germline, CDR1 is SQVTM, CDR2 ANQGSEA. The V gene lost 7 bases and the J gene lost 5 bases, with 8 bases spanning the gap. The CDR3 extends over 11 amino acids. For the CDR3, the DNA is TGCAGCGGCCTAGTAACCGGGGAGCTGTTTTTT. It yields the protein CSGLVTGELFF.

This clonotype came up a few times. The chain joins TRBV7-3 to TRBJ2-3, with D perhaps TRBD1 (8 bases). The CDR3 length is 17 residues. CDR1 SGHTA and CDR2 FQGTGA come from the germline V gene. Trimming cost V 2 bases and J 3 bases, with 18 bases left between them. DNA for the CDR3: TGTGCCAGCAGCTTAGGAGCAGCGGGGACAGGAACAGATACGCAGTATTTT. It yields the protein CASSLGAAGTGTDTQYF.

This clonotype has only a few counts. The chain links TRBV15 to TRBJ2-7; D is undetermined. Germline assignment: CDR1 LNHNV and CDR2 YYDKDF (reference sequence). Trimming cost V 5 bases and J 6 bases, with 23 bases left between them. There are 16 residues in the CDR3. CDR3 in DNA: TGTGCCACCAGCTCCTATCGTTCAGGTTCACGGGTCGAGCAGTACTTC. Translation gives CATSSYRSGSRVEQYF.

The chain combines TRBV9 with TRBJ2-4, with TRBD2 as a possible D gene (7 bases). V lost 2 bases and J lost 0, with 21 bases in between. The CDR3 extends over 19 amino acids. Germline V lookup: CDR1 SGDLS, CDR2 YYNGEE. The CDR3 sequence: CASSVGGQGGRLAKNIQYF. CDR3 bases: TGTGCCAGCAGCGTGGGGGGGCAGGGTGGAAGACTAGCCAAAAACATTCAGTACTTC.

Ten or more counts support this clonotype. The chain joins TRBV5-5 to TRBJ2-7, with 9 bases identical to TRBD1. The V and J ends lost 5 bases and 3 bases, in that order; junction bases with no gene match: 6. The germline gives CDR1 SGHKS, CDR2 YYEKEE (reference sequence). This CDR3 has 14 amino acids. CDR3 DNA: TGTGCCAGCAGTTTAGGGGACAGGGTCTACGAGCAGTACTTC. This encodes CASSLGDRVYEQYF.

The chain couples TRBV5-1 to TRBJ2-5; 9 positions match TRBD2. Germline V gives CDR1 SGHRS, CDR2 YFSETQ. V lost 0 bases and J lost 5; bases outside the gene matches: 11. This CDR3 has 17 amino acids. CDR3 in amino acids: CASSLGGSGGPGETQYF. The CDR3 nucleotides are TGCGCCAGCAGCTTGGGCGGTAGCGGGGGTCCGGGCGAGACCCAGTACTTC. Using reference TRBV5-1 and TRBJ2-5 for the parts outside the CDR3, the full variable domain is KAGVTQTPRYLIKTRGQQVTLSCSPISGHRSVSWYQQTPGQGLQFLFEYFSETQRNKGNFPGRFSGRQFSNSRSEMNVSTLELGDSALYLCASSLGGSGGPGETQYFGPGTRLLVL.

The chain uses TRBV4-2 and TRBJ2-5, with 8 bases fitting TRBD1. Per germline, CDR1 LGHNA and CDR2 YNFKEQ. The CDR3 consists of 14 residues. V lost 4 bases to trimming and J lost 4 bases; unmatched junction nucleotides: 5. CDR3 residues: CASSLDRDRETQYF. DNA for the CDR3: TGTGCCAGCAGCCTGGACAGGGACCGAGAGACCCAGTACTTC.

The genes are TRBV9 and TRBJ2-3; 11 bases map to TRBD2. Germline V lookup: CDR1 SGDLS, CDR2 YYNGEE. V was pared by 4 bases and J by 1 base, with 5 bases of the junction left unmatched. CDR3 length equals 16 residues. CDR3 amino acids: CASSRQLAGGTDTQYF. The CDR3 DNA follows: TGTGCCAGCAGCAGACAACTAGCGGGGGGCACAGATACGCAGTATTTT. Using reference TRBV9 and TRBJ2-3 for the parts outside the CDR3, the full variable domain is DSGVTQTPKHLITATGQRVTLRCSPRSGDLSVYWYQQSLDQGLQFLIQYYNGEERAKGNILERFSAQQFPDLHSELNLSSLELGDSALYFCASSRQLAGGTDTQYFGPGTRLTVL.

There are a few counts of this clonotype. This chain uses TRBV9 with TRBJ2-5, with D maybe TRBD2 (5 bases). This CDR3 is built from 15 residues. The V gene lost 0 bases and the J gene lost 4 bases, with 13 bases spanning the gap. Looked up from germline, CDR1 is SGDLS and CDR2 is YYNGEE. CDR3 residues: CASSVDRGLGETQYF. The CDR3 DNA sequence: TGTGCCAGCAGCGTAGATCGAGGGTTGGGAGAGACCCAGTACTTC.

This clonotype has a handful of counts. The chain couples TRBV6-2 or TRBV6-3 to TRBJ1-2; maybe TRBD1 (5 bases). V was pared by 5 bases and J by 8 bases, with 18 bases between. The CDR3 consists of 14 residues. Germline values: CDR1 MNHEY, CDR2 SVGEGT. CDR3 DNA sequence: TGTGCCAGCAGTCTTCCTCCAGGGATGAAGGGCTACACCTTC. Its protein is CASSLPPGMKGYTF.

The chain has TRBV25-1 and TRBJ2-1; 10 nucleotides line up with TRBD2. V dropped 6 bases and J dropped 8; count of bases not matched to a gene: 13. The germline V gene has CDR1 MGHDK and CDR2 SYGVNS. This CDR3 is built from 16 residues. In nucleotides, the CDR3 is TGTGCCAGCAGACTAGCGGGAATCGGGTTGGGCGATGAGCAGTTCTTC. Translating gives CASRLAGIGLGDEQFF.

The J gene is TRBJ2-2, the V gene TRBV11-3; D tentatively reads TRBD1 or TRBD2 (6 bases each). Germline V CDR1 and CDR2: SGHNT, YENEEA. This CDR3 is built from 17 residues. With 2 bases removed from V and 6 bases from J, the gap between germline ends came to 19 bases. The CDR3 region has the DNA TGTGCCAGCAGCTTACTGCTGGGGGGCTCGTCACCCGGGGAGCTGTTTTTT. Protein sequence: CASSLLLGGSSPGELFF. Using reference TRBV11-3 and TRBJ2-2 for the parts outside the CDR3, the full variable domain is EAGVVQSPRYKIIEKKQPVAFWCNPISGHNTLYWYLQNLGQGPELLIRYENEEAVDDSQLPKDRFSAERLKGVDSTLKIQPAELGDSAVYLCASSLLLGGSSPGELFFGEGSRLTVL.

In its sample, this clonotype was seen many times. This chain links TRBV20-1 with TRBJ2-7; tentative D call: TRBD1 (6 bases). Trimming cost V 6 bases and J 0 bases, with 12 bases left between them. CDR1 and CDR2 (germline): DFQATT, SNEGSKA (reference sequence). This CDR3 spans 13 amino acids. The DNA of the CDR3 is TGCAGTGCCCAGACAGGTAGCTCCTACGAGCAGTACTTC. Its translation: CSAQTGSSYEQYF.

This clonotype appeared a few times. V and J are TRBV5-8 and TRBJ1-1; the D gene is possibly TRBD1 (5 bases). V lost 0 bases and J 4 bases, leaving 10 bases between the germline ends. The CDR3 contains 14 residues. Germline loops: CDR1 SGHTS, CDR2 YDEGEE. CDR3 residues: CASSLERTLTEAFF. Here the CDR3 DNA reads TGTGCCAGCAGCTTGGAACGGACACTCACTGAAGCTTTCTTT.

This clonotype was counted at least ten times. CDR3 bases: TGTGCCAGCAGCCAATCTGCCTACAGGGTTTCCTACAATGAGCAGTTCTTC. Translation: CASSQSAYRVSYNEQFF. V is TRBV3-1 and J is TRBJ2-1, with D perhaps TRBD1 (6 bases). The CDR3 extends over 17 amino acids. Trimming shortened V by 2 bases and J by 1 base, and 15 bases separated the two germline ends. Germline lookup yields CDR1 LGHDT and CDR2 YNNKEL (reference sequence).